Shown below are 18 T cell receptor beta chains from a single sample sequenced in a study of CD8+ T cells in alopecia areata. Isolated RNA was reverse transcribed into cDNA used as the sequencing template. This table comes from immunoSEQ multiplex PCR, and its TCRdb copy is limited to in-frame clones, with some not included. The table lists fewer than 250,000 clones, roughly 60% of them singletons. Treatment meaning: oral pan-JAK inhibitor, 5-10 mg twice daily. The sequences come from CD4+ T cells sorted from blood, collected at week 24, from a patient treated with tofacitinib. The receptors originated from a human donor with alopecia areata.

This clone has more than one count but fewer than ten. The rearrangement links TRBV10-3 to TRBJ2-7; D assignment may be TRBD1 or TRBD2 (5 bases each). Trimming removed 4 bases at V and 4 bases at J, with 17 bases between. Germline lookup yields CDR1 ENHRY and CDR2 SYGVKD. This CDR3 is 15 amino acids long. The CDR3 protein is CAISGGPTVQYEQYF. In DNA form, the CDR3 reads TGTGCCATCAGTGGGGGACCGACAGTACAGTACGAGCAGTACTTC.

The V gene is TRBV29-1, the J gene TRBJ1-2, with D uncertain. The CDR3 totals 11 residues. V was trimmed by 6 bases and J by 8 bases, leaving 13 bases between them. Germline CDR1 SQVTM, CDR2 ANQGSEA. CDR3: CSVFEGGGYTF. CDR3 nucleotides: TGCAGCGTGTTTGAAGGAGGAGGCTACACCTTC.

The chain has TRBV5-1 and TRBJ1-1; TRBD1 is a possible D gene (5 bases). Germline V lookup: CDR1 SGHRS, CDR2 YFSETQ. The CDR3 sequence is 15 residues long. The germline V and J ends were trimmed by 1 base and 4 bases, with 14 bases remaining between them. The CDR3: CASSLTGHTGTEAFF. In nucleotides, the CDR3 is TGCGCCAGCAGCTTGACAGGACATACCGGCACTGAAGCTTTCTTT.

The rearrangement joins TRBV29-1 to TRBJ1-2; D is undetermined. The CDR3 spans 12 residues. V was trimmed by 7 bases and J by 3 bases, leaving 12 bases between them. Germline CDR1 reads SQVTM; CDR2 reads ANQGSEA. The CDR3 region has the DNA TGCAGCGACGGGGTCGGGGACTATGGCTACACCTTC. Translation: CSDGVGDYGYTF.

The chain couples TRBV5-1 to TRBJ1-1, with TRBD1 as a possible D gene (5 bases). CDR1 is SGHRS, CDR2 YFSETQ, per germline. V lost 0 bases to trimming and J lost 1 base, with 10 bases between them. There are 15 residues in the CDR3. The CDR3: CASSLVGRENTEAFF. The CDR3 DNA sequence: TGCGCCAGCAGCTTGGTGGGGCGGGAGAACACTGAAGCTTTCTTT.

The gene calls are TRBV4-3 and TRBJ1-6; D is perhaps TRBD1 (5 bases). Trimming shortened V by 0 bases and J by 9 bases, and 12 bases separated the two germline ends. The CDR3 is 15 residues long. Germline V gene lookup returns CDR1 LGHNA and CDR2 YSLEER. CDR3 in DNA: TGCGCCAGCAGCCAAGATTGGGGCTCCGGTTCACCCCTCCACTTT. Protein product: CASSQDWGSGSPLHF.

There are a few counts of this clone. The chain joins TRBV7-8 to TRBJ1-6; D remains unclear. CDR1 and CDR2 (germline): SGHVS, FQNEAQ. V lost 5 bases and J lost 8, with 16 bases in between. The CDR3 length is 15 residues. In nucleotides, the CDR3 is TGTGCCAGCAGCCTCAGACCGGGCGGGGATTCACCCCTCCACTTT. This translates into CASSLRPGGDSPLHF.

In this sample, this clone turned up a few times. The V call is TRBV5-1, the J call TRBJ2-7, with 8 bases identical to TRBD1. V dropped 3 bases and J dropped 2; count of bases not matched to a gene: 1. The germline CDR1 and CDR2 sequences are SGHRS and YFSETQ. The CDR3 contains 13 residues. The CDR3 loop is CASSWDRPYEQYF. The CDR3 DNA sequence: TGCGCCAGCAGCTGGGACAGGCCCTACGAGCAGTACTTC.

This clone was counted between two and nine times. The rearrangement joins TRBV4-1 to TRBJ2-7; perhaps TRBD2 as D (6 bases). Germline CDR1 MGHRA, CDR2 YSYEKL. Trimming left V 4 bases short and J 5 bases short, with 12 bases between. The CDR3 sequence is 13 residues long. CDR3: CASSRGDYHEQYF. CDR3 DNA sequence: TGCGCCAGCAGCCGCGGGGATTACCACGAGCAGTACTTC.

V gene TRBV27 combines with J gene TRBJ1-2; D is unclear. V shed 7 bases and J shed 7 bases, with 10 bases lying between them. Germline loops: CDR1 MNHEY, CDR2 SMNVEV (reference sequence). This CDR3 is 11 amino acids long. In nucleotides, the CDR3 is TGTGCCAGCAACCTTTGCGGTGGCTACACCTTC. This sequence encodes CASNLCGGYTF.

The chain recombines TRBV9 with TRBJ2-3; D is ambiguous. This CDR3 is built from 13 residues. Germline loops: CDR1 SGDLS, CDR2 YYNGEE. The V end was cut by 3 bases, the J end by 9 bases, with 14 bases between. The CDR3 DNA sequence: TGTGCCAGCAGCGCTCTTGGCCCCGGGACGCAGTATTTT. It yields the protein CASSALGPGTQYF.

This clone was picked up one time. This chain links TRBV25-1 with TRBJ1-1; D gene uncertain. Trimming took off 8 bases at V and 8 bases at J, with 12 bases between the two ends. This CDR3 is 11 amino acids long. Germline values: CDR1 MGHDK, CDR2 SYGVNS. In DNA form, the CDR3 reads TGTGCCAGCTCACGAGGGAAGGAAGCTTTCTTT. Its translation is CASSRGKEAFF.

This rearrangement joins TRBV6-6 to TRBJ2-7, with D unresolved. Germline CDR1 is MNHNY and CDR2 is SVGAGI (reference sequence). V was shortened by 6 bases and J by 3 bases, with 12 bases between the two germline ends. This CDR3 spans 13 amino acids. CDR3: CASRARSDYEQYF. DNA of the CDR3: TGTGCCAGCAGGGCCAGGAGTGACTACGAGCAGTACTTC.

The rearrangement joins TRBV4-1 to TRBJ1-4; the match to TRBD1 covers 10 bases. V was pared by 1 base and J by 3 bases, with 5 bases of the junction left unmatched. The V gene's germline CDR1 is MGHRA and CDR2 YSYEKL. The CDR3 extends over 17 amino acids. Written as DNA, the CDR3 is TGCGCCAGCAGCCAAGGGGGACAGGGGACGGCTAATGAAAAACTGTTTTTT. Residues: CASSQGGQGTANEKLFF.

This clone was counted a single time. The chain is built from TRBV30 and TRBJ2-6; tentatively, D is TRBD1 (6 bases). Per germline, CDR1 GTSNPN and CDR2 SVGIG (reference sequence). V was clipped by 2 bases and J by 4 bases, with 9 bases between them. This CDR3 contains 14 residues. CDR3 bases: TGTGCCTGGAGTTGGACAGTCGGGGCCAACGTCCTGACTTTC. It is translated as CAWSWTVGANVLTF. Together with reference TRBV30 and TRBJ2-6, the CDR3 gives the full variable domain: SQTIHQWPATLVQPVGSPLSLECTVEGTSNPNLYWYRQAAGRGLQLLFYSVGIGQISSEVPQNLSASRPQDRQFILSSKKLLLSDSGFYLCAWSWTVGANVLTFGAGSRLTVL.

This sequence joins TRBV18 and TRBJ1-2; a weak D match, TRBD1 (5 bases). Germline V gene data show CDR1 as KGHSH and CDR2 as LQKENI. The CDR3 runs 15 residues. The ends were cut back, 4 bases at V and 3 bases at J, with 15 bases in the middle. The CDR3 DNA follows: TGTGCCAGCTCACTGGGACTCTTGGGGGACTATGGCTACACCTTC. Translated: CASSLGLLGDYGYTF.

This sequence joins TRBV30 and TRBJ2-7, with no clear D. CDR1 is GTSNPN, CDR2 SVGIG, per germline (reference sequence). V dropped 0 bases and J dropped 5 bases, with 8 bases sitting between them. The CDR3 contains 12 residues. CDR3 sequence reads: CAWSVGQNEQYF. The DNA for the CDR3 is TGTGCCTGGAGTGTAGGGCAGAACGAGCAGTACTTC.

The chain has TRBV30 and TRBJ1-5; perhaps TRBD1 as D (5 bases). This CDR3 region has 15 residues. CDR1 is GTSNPN, CDR2 SVGIG, per germline (reference sequence). Trimming left V 1 base short and J 1 base short, with 11 bases between. As DNA, the CDR3 is TGTGCCTGGAGTGGCGGGGGAAGGAGCAATCAGCCCCAGCATTTT. Its protein product is CAWSGGGRSNQPQHF.